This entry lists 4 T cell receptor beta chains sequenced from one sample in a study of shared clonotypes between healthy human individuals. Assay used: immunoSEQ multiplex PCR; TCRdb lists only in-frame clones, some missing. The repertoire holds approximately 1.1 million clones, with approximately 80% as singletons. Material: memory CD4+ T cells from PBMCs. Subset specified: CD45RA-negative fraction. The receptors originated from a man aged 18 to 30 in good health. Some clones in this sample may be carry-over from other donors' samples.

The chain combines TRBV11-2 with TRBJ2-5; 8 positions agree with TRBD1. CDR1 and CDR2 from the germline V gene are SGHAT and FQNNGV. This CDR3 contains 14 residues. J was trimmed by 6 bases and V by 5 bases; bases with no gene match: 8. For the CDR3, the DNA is TGTGCCAGCAGCCGTGAGGGCAGGGGGCAGACCCAGTACTTC. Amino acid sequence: CASSREGRGQTQYF.

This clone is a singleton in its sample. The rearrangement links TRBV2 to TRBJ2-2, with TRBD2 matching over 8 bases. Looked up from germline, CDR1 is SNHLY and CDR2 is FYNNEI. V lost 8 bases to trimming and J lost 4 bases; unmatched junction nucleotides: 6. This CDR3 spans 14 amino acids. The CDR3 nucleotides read TGTGCCAGCGGAGCCGGGACTAGCACCGGGGAGCTGTTTTTT. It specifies CASGAGTSTGELFF. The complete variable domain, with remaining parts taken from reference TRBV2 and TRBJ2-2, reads EPEVTQTPSHQVTQMGQEVILRCVPISNHLYFYWYRQILGQKVEFLVSFYNNEISEKSEIFDDQFSVERPDGSNFTLKIRSTKLEDSAMYFCASGAGTSTGELFFGEGSRLTVL.

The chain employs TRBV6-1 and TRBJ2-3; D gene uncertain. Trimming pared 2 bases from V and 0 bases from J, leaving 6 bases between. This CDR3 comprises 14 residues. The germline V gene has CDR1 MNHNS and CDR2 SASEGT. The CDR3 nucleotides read TGTGCCAGCAGTGAATTTCCTAGCACAGATACGCAGTATTTT. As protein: CASSEFPSTDTQYF.

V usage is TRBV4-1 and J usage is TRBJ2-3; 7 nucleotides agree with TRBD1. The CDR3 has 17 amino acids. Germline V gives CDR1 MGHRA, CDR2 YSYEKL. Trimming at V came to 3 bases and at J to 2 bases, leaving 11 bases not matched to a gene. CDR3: CASSHSLGGRNTDTQYF. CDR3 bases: TGCGCCAGCAGCCACAGTCTAGGGGGCAGGAACACAGATACGCAGTATTTT.